This T cell receptor (beta chain) emerged from a study of glioma-infiltrating T cells. Study background: Target coverage was roughly 4- to 11-fold for about 1 million blood T cells.

Per the germline V gene, CDR1 is MDHEN and CDR2 is SYDVKM. This CDR3 contains 15 residues. V was pared by 3 bases and J by 0 bases, with 11 bases between. On this clonotype itself: It may be a read error: a sequence one base away is much more abundant. The conserved phenylalanine or tryptophan is not found at the CDR3 terminus, so this likely reflects a read error.

TCR alpha and beta CDR3 regions were amplified from RNA using iRepertoire nested multiplex PCR. TCRdb passed the multiplex PCR reads through MiXCR, listing each CDR3 protein once. The profile shows fewer than 500,000 distinct CDR3 sequences, about two fifths of them singletons. Sample: glioma tissue, nonneoplastic brain tissue, or PBMCs (not recorded which). The sequence derives from a human donor with low-grade glioma or glioblastoma, undergoing nonglioma brain surgery, or in good health (not recorded which). The chain employs TRBV28 and TRBJ1-2, with D possibly matching TRBD1 (5 bases). As DNA, the CDR3 is TGTGCCAGCAGTTTTGAGGGGCCTTCTAACTATGGCTACACCCTC. Translating it yields CASSFEGPSNYGYTL.